This TCR beta chain was identified during a study of shared clonotypes between healthy human individuals. Study context: Per-donor plates numbered three CD4 naive, three CD4 memory, two CD8 naive and one CD8 memory.

About this clone: Antigen: not known.

Data came from immunoSEQ multiplex PCR; TCRdb stores just in-frame clones and leaves some out. The profile shows 450,000 to 700,000 clones, 95% to 96% of them singletons. CD8 cells classed as naive were CD45RO-negative and positively selected for CCR7, excluding terminally differentiated effector memory CD45RA+ cells. Study-level results: Shared clonotypes: 4.5% to 5% naive CD4, roughly 3.8% naive CD8, about 2.2% memory CD4, over 0.3% memory CD8. Sampling included only blood; tissue repertoires likely differ.

After removal of 5 bases from V and 3 bases from J, the junction contained 2 bases not matched to a gene. This CDR3 comprises 14 residues. Germline assignment: CDR1 MNHEY and CDR2 SMNVEV (reference sequence). This receptor was obtained from a woman under 40 in good health. Specimen: naive CD8+ T cells sorted from blood. This rearrangement joins TRBV27 to TRBJ2-5; 11 bases map to TRBD2. The CDR3 sequence is CASSPGLAEETQYF. CDR3 coding DNA: TGTGCCAGCAGTCCGGGACTAGCGGAAGAGACCCAGTACTTC.